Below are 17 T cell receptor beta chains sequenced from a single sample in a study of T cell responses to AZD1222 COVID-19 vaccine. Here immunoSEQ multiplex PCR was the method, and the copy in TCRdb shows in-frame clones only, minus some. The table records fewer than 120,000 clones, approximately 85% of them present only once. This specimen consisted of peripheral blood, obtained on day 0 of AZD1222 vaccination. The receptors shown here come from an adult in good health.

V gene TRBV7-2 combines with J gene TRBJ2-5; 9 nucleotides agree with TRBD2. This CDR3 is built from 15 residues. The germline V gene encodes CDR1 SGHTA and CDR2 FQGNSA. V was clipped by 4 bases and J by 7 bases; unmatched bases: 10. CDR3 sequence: CASSYGRGGRATQYF. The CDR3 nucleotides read TGTGCCAGCAGCTACGGTCGGGGCGGGAGGGCGACCCAGTACTTC.

CDR3 protein: CASSIVESAGGNYGYTF. CDR3 bases: TGTGCCAGTAGTATAGTGGAGTCGGCAGGGGGAAACTATGGCTACACCTTC. The chain carries TRBV19 and TRBJ1-2; the match to TRBD1 covers 7 bases. The V gene's germline CDR1 is LNHDA and CDR2 SQIVND (reference sequence). The CDR3 extends over 17 amino acids. V was clipped by 1 base and J by 2 bases; unmatched bases: 10.

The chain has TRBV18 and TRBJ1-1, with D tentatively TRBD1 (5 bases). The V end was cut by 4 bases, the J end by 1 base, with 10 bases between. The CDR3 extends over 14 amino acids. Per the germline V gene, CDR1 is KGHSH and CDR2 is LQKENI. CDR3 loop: CASSQETENTEAFF. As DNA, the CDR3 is TGTGCCAGCTCACAAGAGACAGAGAACACTGAAGCTTTCTTT. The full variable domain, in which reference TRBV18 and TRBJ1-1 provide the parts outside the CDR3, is NAGVMQNPRHLVRRRGQEARLRCSPMKGHSHVYWYRQLPEEGLKFMVYLQKENIIDESGMPKERFSAEFPKEGPSILRIQQVVRGDSAAYFCASSQETENTEAFFGQGTRLTVV.

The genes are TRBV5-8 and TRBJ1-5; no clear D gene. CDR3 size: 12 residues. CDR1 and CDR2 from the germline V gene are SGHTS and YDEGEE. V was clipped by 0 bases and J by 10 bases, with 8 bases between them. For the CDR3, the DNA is TGTGCCAGCAGCTTGGAGGGCAGACCCCAGCATTTT. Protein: CASSLEGRPQHF.

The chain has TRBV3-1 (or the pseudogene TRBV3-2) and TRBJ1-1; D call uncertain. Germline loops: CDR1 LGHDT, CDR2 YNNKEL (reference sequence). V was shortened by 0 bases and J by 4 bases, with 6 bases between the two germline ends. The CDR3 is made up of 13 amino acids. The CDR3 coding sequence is TGTGCCAGCAGCCAAGAGGACTTCACTGAAGCTTTCTTT. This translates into CASSQEDFTEAFF.

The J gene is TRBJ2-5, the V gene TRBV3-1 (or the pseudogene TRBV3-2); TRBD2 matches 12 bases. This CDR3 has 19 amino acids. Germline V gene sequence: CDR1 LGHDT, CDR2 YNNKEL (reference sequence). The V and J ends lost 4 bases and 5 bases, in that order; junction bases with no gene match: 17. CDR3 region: CASSPPALGLAGLGETQYF. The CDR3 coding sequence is TGTGCCAGCAGCCCACCCGCGCTAGGACTAGCGGGGTTAGGGGAGACCCAGTACTTC.

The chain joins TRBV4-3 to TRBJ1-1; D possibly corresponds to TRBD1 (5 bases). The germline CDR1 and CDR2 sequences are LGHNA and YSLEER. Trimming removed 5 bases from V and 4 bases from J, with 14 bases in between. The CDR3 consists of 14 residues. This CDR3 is CASSMSGRGTEAFF. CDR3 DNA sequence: TGCGCCAGCAGCATGTCGGGGAGGGGCACTGAAGCTTTCTTT.

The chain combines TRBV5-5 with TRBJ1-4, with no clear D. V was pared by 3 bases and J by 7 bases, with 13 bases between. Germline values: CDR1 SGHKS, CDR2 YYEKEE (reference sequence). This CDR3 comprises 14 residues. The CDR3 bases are TGTGCCAGCAGCTCCGTGTGGTCGGGTGAAAAACTGTTTTTT. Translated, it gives CASSSVWSGEKLFF.

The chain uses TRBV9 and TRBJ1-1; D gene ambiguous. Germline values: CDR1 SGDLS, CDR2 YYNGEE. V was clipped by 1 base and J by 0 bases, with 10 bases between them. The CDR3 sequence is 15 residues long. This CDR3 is CASSVIGQMNTEAFF. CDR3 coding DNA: TGTGCCAGCAGCGTAATCGGGCAGATGAACACTGAAGCTTTCTTT.

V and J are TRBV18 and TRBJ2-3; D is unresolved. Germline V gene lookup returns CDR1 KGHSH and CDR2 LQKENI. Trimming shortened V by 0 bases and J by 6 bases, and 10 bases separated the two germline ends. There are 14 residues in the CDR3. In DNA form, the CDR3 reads TGTGCCAGCTCACCACCAAACCCCTCTGATACGCAGTATTTT. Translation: CASSPPNPSDTQYF.

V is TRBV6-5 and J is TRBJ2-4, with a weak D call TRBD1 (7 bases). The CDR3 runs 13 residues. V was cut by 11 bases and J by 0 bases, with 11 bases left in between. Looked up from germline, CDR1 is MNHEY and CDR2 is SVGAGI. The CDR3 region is CAGGGAAKNIQYF. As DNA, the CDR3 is TGTGCCGGAGGGGGCGCAGCCAAAAACATTCAGTACTTC.

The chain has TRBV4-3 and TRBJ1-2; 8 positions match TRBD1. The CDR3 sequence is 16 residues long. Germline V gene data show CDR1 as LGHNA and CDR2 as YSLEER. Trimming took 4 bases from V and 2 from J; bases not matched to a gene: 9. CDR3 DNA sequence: TGCGCCAGCAGCCCAAGAACGGGACAGGTGAACTATGGCTACACCTTC. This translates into CASSPRTGQVNYGYTF.

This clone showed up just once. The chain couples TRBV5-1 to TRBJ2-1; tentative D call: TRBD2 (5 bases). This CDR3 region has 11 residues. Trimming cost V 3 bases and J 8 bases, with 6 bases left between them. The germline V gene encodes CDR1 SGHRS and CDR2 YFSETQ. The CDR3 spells CASSSRDEQFF. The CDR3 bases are TGCGCCAGCAGCTCGAGGGATGAGCAGTTCTTC.

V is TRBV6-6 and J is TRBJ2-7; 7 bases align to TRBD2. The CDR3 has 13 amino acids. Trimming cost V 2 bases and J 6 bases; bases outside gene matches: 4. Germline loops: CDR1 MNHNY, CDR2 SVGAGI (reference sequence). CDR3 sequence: CASSYGTTAEQYF. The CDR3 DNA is TGTGCCAGCAGTTACGGGACTACCGCCGAGCAGTACTTC.

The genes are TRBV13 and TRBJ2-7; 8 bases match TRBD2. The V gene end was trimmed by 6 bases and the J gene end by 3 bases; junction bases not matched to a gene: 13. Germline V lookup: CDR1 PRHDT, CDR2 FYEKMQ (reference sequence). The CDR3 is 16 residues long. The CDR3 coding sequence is TGTGCCAGCAGTTTACGTCAACAGGGACTAGACTACGAGCAGTACTTC. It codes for CASSLRQQGLDYEQYF.

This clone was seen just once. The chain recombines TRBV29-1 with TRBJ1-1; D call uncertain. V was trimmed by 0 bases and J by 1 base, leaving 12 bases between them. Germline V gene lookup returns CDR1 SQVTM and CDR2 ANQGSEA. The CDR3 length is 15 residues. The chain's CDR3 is CSVEDRPLRNTEAFF. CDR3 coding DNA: TGCAGCGTTGAAGATAGGCCCCTGAGGAACACTGAAGCTTTCTTT.

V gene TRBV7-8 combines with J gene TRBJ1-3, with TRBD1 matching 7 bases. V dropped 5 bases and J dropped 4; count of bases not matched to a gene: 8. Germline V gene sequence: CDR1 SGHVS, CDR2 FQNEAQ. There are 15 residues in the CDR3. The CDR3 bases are TGTGCCAGCAGCCCAGGGGGGACCCGCGGAAACACCATATATTTT. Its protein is CASSPGGTRGNTIYF.